The 23 T cell receptor beta chains reported below all come from one sample, sequenced in a study of blood T cell repertoires in COVID-19. The assay was immunoSEQ multiplex PCR, and TCRdb's table has in-frame clones only and misses some. The table lists some 150,000 clones, about 90% of them singletons, with 35% to 40% in the top ten. The sample consisted of peripheral blood. Every receptor here comes from a man aged 45 to 65 who had recovered from COVID-19.

The chain uses TRBV19 and TRBJ2-7; D possibly corresponds to TRBD1 (6 bases). CDR1 is LNHDA and CDR2 is SQIVND in the germline V gene (reference sequence). There are 11 residues in the CDR3. Trimming took 9 bases from V and 7 from J, leaving 13 bases between them. The CDR3 protein is CAREQGQEQYF. The CDR3 DNA reads TGTGCCAGGGAGCAGGGGCAAGAGCAGTACTTC.

The chain recombines TRBV4-3 with TRBJ1-2, with a tentative D call TRBD1 (6 bases). Per the germline V gene, CDR1 is LGHNA and CDR2 is YSLEER. The CDR3 loop spans 15 amino acids. Deletions cut 0 bases from V and 2 bases from J, with 10 bases between. CDR3 in DNA: TGCGCCAGCAGCCAAGAATCAGGGGCCAACTATGGCTACACCTTC. It encodes CASSQESGANYGYTF.

This sequence joins TRBV5-1 and TRBJ2-3, with D possibly being TRBD2 (6 bases). Per the germline V gene, CDR1 is SGHRS and CDR2 is YFSETQ. The CDR3 is 19 amino acids. V was shortened by 4 bases and J by 1 base, with 25 bases between the two germline ends. The CDR3 DNA reads TGCGCCAGCAGCGAATCCACGGGTGGCCCGGGGACTGGCACAGATACGCAGTATTTT. It encodes CASSESTGGPGTGTDTQYF. The full variable domain, completed using reference TRBV5-1 and TRBJ2-3, is KAGVTQTPRYLIKTRGQQVTLSCSPISGHRSVSWYQQTPGQGLQFLFEYFSETQRNKGNFPGRFSGRQFSNSRSEMNVSTLELGDSALYLCASSESTGGPGTGTDTQYFGPGTRLTVL.

The chain is built from TRBV24-1 and TRBJ2-1; 10 bases line up with TRBD1. This CDR3 is built from 16 residues. V shed 4 bases, J shed 5 bases, and the junction held 7 bases outside the gene matches. Germline V gives CDR1 KGHDR, CDR2 SFDVKD. CDR3 region: CATSERTGGPNNEQFF. CDR3 nucleotide sequence: TGTGCCACCAGTGAACGGACAGGGGGTCCGAACAATGAGCAGTTCTTC.

The chain links TRBV6-5 to TRBJ2-5; 7 nucleotides match TRBD1. V was clipped by 6 bases and J by 3 bases; unmatched bases: 10. Germline lookup yields CDR1 MNHEY and CDR2 SVGAGI. The CDR3 contains 15 residues. CDR3 amino acids: CASSRTGRVEETQYF. DNA of the CDR3: TGTGCCAGCAGCCGGACAGGTCGGGTCGAAGAGACCCAGTACTTC.

The J gene is TRBJ2-1, the V gene TRBV5-1; TRBD1 matches at 9 bases. Germline assignment: CDR1 SGHRS and CDR2 YFSETQ. This CDR3 comprises 15 residues. Unmatched junction bases numbered 5, after V lost 2 bases and J lost 5 bases. The CDR3, as DNA: TGCGCCAGCAGCTTTGGGGACAGGGACAACAATGAGCAGTTCTTC. This sequence encodes CASSFGDRDNNEQFF.

The chain links TRBV5-1 to TRBJ2-3, with 7 bases identical to TRBD2. CDR1 and CDR2 from the germline V gene are SGHRS and YFSETQ. The V segment lost 0 bases and the J segment 1 base; nucleotides outside the gene matches: 5. This CDR3 has 16 amino acids. This CDR3 is CASSLGREGGTDTQYF. In nucleotides, the CDR3 is TGCGCCAGCAGCTTGGGGAGGGAGGGCGGCACAGATACGCAGTATTTT.

V gene TRBV12-3 or TRBV12-4 combines with J gene TRBJ2-3; D remains ambiguous. This CDR3 has 11 amino acids. V lost 5 bases and J 6 bases, leaving 6 bases between the germline ends. In nucleotides, the CDR3 is TGTGCCAGCAGTCCCCGGGATACGCAGTATTTT. This sequence encodes CASSPRDTQYF.

This clone was picked up a small number of times. This chain joins TRBV6-4 and TRBJ2-3; 8 bases fit TRBD2. The germline V gene has CDR1 MRHNA and CDR2 SNTAGT. V was clipped by 3 bases and J by 1 base; unmatched bases: 0. The CDR3 has 14 amino acids. CDR3 loop: CASSERGGTDTQYF. CDR3 DNA sequence: TGTGCCAGCAGTGAGCGGGGGGGCACAGATACGCAGTATTTT.

This chain uses TRBV5-4 with TRBJ2-1, with 10 bases that match TRBD1. The J segment lost 2 bases and the V segment lost 1 base, leaving 3 bases of the junction unmatched. Germline CDR1 reads SGHNT; CDR2 reads YYREEE (reference sequence). The CDR3 covers 16 residues. DNA of the CDR3: TGTGCCAGCAGCTTGCGACAGGGGGCCACCTACAATGAGCAGTTCTTC. This codes for CASSLRQGATYNEQFF.

On this clone: The same CDR3 also results from other DNA sequences found in this sample. The rearrangement uses TRBV7-3 and TRBJ1-2, with TRBD1 identical over 9 bases. The CDR3 contains 13 residues. V lost 3 bases to trimming and J lost 6 bases; unmatched junction nucleotides: 2. The V gene's germline CDR1 is SGHTA and CDR2 FQGTGA. The CDR3 region has the DNA TGTGCCAGCAGCTTGGACAGGGGAGATGGCTACACCTTC. This encodes CASSLDRGDGYTF.

The J gene is TRBJ1-5, the V gene TRBV6-5; weak D call: TRBD1 (5 bases). The CDR3 runs 13 residues. Per the germline V gene, CDR1 is MNHEY and CDR2 is SVGAGI. V lost 8 bases to trimming and J lost 7 bases, with 15 bases between them. The CDR3 region is CASGGTPGQPQHF. CDR3 sequence (DNA): TGTGCCAGCGGCGGGACCCCGGGGCAGCCCCAGCATTTT.

V gene TRBV6-6 combines with J gene TRBJ1-3; D unresolved. Germline V CDR1 and CDR2: MNHNY, SVGAGI (reference sequence). The V and J ends lost 6 bases and 0 bases respectively, with 12 bases between them. CDR3 size: 15 residues. In DNA form, the CDR3 reads TGTGCCAGCAGCTCCCTCTCTAGCTCTGGAAACACCATATATTTT. This sequence encodes CASSSLSSSGNTIYF.

This sequence joins TRBV7-3 and TRBJ2-1; 11 bases align to TRBD2. This CDR3 region has 19 residues. V lost 2 bases to trimming and J lost 0 bases; unmatched junction nucleotides: 9. Germline V gene sequence: CDR1 SGHTA, CDR2 FQGTGA. The CDR3 loop reads CASSLRLAGGLSSYNEQFF. The CDR3 nucleotides read TGTGCCAGCAGCTTACGTCTAGCGGGGGGACTTAGCTCCTACAATGAGCAGTTCTTC.

J is TRBJ1-1 and V is TRBV2; D is perhaps TRBD1 (6 bases). V was shortened by 1 base and J by 5 bases, with 11 bases between the two germline ends. CDR3 length: 14 amino acids. CDR1 and CDR2 from the germline V gene are SNHLY and FYNNEI. In DNA, the CDR3 is TGTGCCAGCAGTGAAGAGGGGGAGGGTACTGAAGCTTTCTTT. Protein sequence: CASSEEGEGTEAFF.

The genes are TRBV21-1 and TRBJ2-3; TRBD1 is taken as the D call from the table, unchecked against the DNA. TRBV21-1 represents a pseudogene. This CDR3 has 11 amino acids. CDR3: CASSSEHTQYF. DNA of the CDR3: TGTGCCAGCAGTTCAGAACATACGCAGTATTTT.

The chain carries TRBV7-2 and TRBJ2-5; 8 bases line up with TRBD2. CDR1 SGHTA and CDR2 FQGNSA come from the germline V gene. The CDR3 is 15 residues long. J lost 3 bases, V lost 5 bases, and 8 bases had no gene match. The CDR3 DNA reads as TGTGCCAGCAGCCTAAACCCACTAGCGGAAGAGACCCAGTACTTC. Its protein is CASSLNPLAEETQYF.

CDR3: CASSEGLAQGYEQYF. The DNA for the CDR3 is TGCGCCAGCAGTGAGGGACTAGCCCAGGGGTACGAGCAGTACTTC. The rearrangement links TRBV10-1 to TRBJ2-7, with TRBD2 matching 8 bases. Germline CDR1 reads WNHNN; CDR2 reads SYGVQD (reference sequence). The V and J ends lost 2 bases and 4 bases, in that order; junction bases with no gene match: 7. This CDR3 is built from 15 residues.

The chain recombines TRBV6-2 or TRBV6-3 with TRBJ1-6; TRBD1 agrees at 8 bases. With V trimmed by 6 bases and J by 10 bases, 8 bases remained unmatched. Germline loops: CDR1 MNHEY, CDR2 SVGEGT. The CDR3 loop spans 14 amino acids. The DNA of the CDR3 is TGTGCCAGCAGCCTCTGGGACAGGAACTCACCCCTCCACTTT. Translating it yields CASSLWDRNSPLHF.

This clone appeared a few times. The sample contains more than one DNA sequence encoding this CDR3. The chain has TRBV12-3 or TRBV12-4 and TRBJ1-1; TRBD1 is a possible D gene (5 bases). This CDR3 has 13 amino acids. Trimming removed 3 bases at V and 1 base at J, with 6 bases between. The CDR3 sequence: CASSLGPNTEAFF. CDR3 DNA: TGTGCCAGCAGTTTGGGGCCGAACACTGAAGCTTTCTTT.

The chain recombines TRBV3-1 (or the pseudogene TRBV3-2) with TRBJ2-2; 13 positions agree with TRBD2. Germline lookup yields CDR1 LGHDT and CDR2 YNNKEL (reference sequence). The CDR3 loop spans 18 amino acids. The V and J ends lost 3 bases and 1 base, in that order; junction bases with no gene match: 5. The CDR3 coding sequence is TGTGCCAGCAGCCATGGACTAGCGGGGGCCGGGAACACCGGGGAGCTGTTTTTT. This codes for CASSHGLAGAGNTGELFF.

The chain has TRBV28 and TRBJ1-2, with 7 bases that match TRBD1. The CDR3 loop spans 14 amino acids. CDR1 is MDHEN and CDR2 is SYDVKM in the germline V gene. With 4 bases clipped from V and 8 bases from J, the junction kept 10 bases outside the gene matches. CDR3 residues: CASSSPGGERGYTF. The CDR3 region has the DNA TGTGCCAGCAGTTCCCCAGGGGGAGAACGCGGCTACACCTTC.

J is TRBJ1-2 and V is TRBV9; TRBD1 matches 7 bases. Germline loops: CDR1 SGDLS, CDR2 YYNGEE. The CDR3 spans 15 residues. V lost 0 bases, J lost 8 bases, and 10 bases stayed unmatched. CDR3 coding DNA: TGTGCCAGCAGCGTAGACGGGACAGCCCCTAGAGGCTACACCTTC. It yields the protein CASSVDGTAPRGYTF.